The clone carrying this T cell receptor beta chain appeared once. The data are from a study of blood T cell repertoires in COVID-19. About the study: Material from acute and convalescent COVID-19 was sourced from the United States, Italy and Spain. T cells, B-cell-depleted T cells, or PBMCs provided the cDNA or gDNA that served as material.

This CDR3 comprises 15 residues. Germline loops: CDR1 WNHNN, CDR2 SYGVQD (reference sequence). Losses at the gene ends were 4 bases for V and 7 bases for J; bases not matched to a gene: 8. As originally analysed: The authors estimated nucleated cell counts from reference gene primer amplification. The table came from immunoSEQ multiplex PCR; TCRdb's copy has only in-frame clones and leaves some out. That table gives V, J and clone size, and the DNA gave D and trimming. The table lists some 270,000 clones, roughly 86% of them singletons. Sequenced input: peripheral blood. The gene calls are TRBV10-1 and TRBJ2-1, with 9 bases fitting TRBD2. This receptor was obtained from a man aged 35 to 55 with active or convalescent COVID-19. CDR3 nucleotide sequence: TGCGCCAGCAGTGGCGGCGGGGGGGCGGAAAATGAGCAGTTCTTC. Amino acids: CASSGGGGAENEQFF.